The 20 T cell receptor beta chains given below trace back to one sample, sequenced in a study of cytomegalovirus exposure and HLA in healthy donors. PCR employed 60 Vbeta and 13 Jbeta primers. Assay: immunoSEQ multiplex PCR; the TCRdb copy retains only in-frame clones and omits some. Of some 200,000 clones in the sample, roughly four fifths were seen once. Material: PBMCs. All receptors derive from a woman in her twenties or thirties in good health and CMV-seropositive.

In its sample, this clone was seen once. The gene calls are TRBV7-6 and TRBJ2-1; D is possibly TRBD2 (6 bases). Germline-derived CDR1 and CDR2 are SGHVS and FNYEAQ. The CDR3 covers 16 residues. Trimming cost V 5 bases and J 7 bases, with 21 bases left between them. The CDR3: CASSDQGRDRRNEQFF. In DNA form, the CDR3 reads TGTGCCAGCAGCGACCAAGGGCGGGACCGGAGAAATGAGCAGTTCTTC.

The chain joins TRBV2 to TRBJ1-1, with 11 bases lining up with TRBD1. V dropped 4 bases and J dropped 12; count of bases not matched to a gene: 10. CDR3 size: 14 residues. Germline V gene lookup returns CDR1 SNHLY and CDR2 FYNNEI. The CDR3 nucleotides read TGTGCCAGCAGTGGGACAGGGGGCTCCCGGCTACCTTTCTTT. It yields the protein CASSGTGGSRLPFF.

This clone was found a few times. The CDR3: CASSKRQNTEAFF. The CDR3 DNA is TGTGCCAGCAGTAAAAGACAGAACACTGAAGCTTTCTTT. The rearrangement uses TRBV28 and TRBJ1-1; D unresolved. V was pared by 5 bases and J by 1 base, with 8 bases between. There are 13 residues in the CDR3. CDR1 is MDHEN and CDR2 is SYDVKM in the germline V gene.

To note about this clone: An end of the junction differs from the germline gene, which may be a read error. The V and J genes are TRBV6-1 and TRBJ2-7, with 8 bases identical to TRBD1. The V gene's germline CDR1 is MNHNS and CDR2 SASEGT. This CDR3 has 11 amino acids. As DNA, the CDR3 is TGTGCCAGCAGTGTCCTGGACAGGGAATCCTTC. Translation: CASSVLDRESF.

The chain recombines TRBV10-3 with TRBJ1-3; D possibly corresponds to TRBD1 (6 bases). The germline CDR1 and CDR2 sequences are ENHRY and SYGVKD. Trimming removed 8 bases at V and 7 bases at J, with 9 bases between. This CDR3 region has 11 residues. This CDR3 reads CAIERGNTIYF. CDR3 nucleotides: TGTGCCATCGAAAGGGGGAACACCATATATTTT.

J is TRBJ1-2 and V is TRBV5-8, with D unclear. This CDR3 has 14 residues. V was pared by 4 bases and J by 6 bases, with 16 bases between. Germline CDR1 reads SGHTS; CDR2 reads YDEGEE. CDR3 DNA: TGTGCCAGCAGCCCACGAAAGGGAGTGGATGGCTACACCTTC. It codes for CASSPRKGVDGYTF.

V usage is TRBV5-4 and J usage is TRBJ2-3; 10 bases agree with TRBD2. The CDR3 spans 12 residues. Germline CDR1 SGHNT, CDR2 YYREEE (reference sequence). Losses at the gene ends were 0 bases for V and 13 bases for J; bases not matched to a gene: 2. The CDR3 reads CASSLVGTSEYF. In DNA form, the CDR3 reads TGTGCCAGCAGCTTGGTAGGGACTAGCGAGTATTTT.

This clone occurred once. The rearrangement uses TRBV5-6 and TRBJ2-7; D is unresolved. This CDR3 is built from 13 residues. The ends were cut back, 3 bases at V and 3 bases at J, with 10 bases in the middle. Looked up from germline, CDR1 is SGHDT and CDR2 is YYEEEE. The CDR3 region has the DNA TGTGCCAGCAGCTATATTAGAGACTACGAGCAGTACTTC. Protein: CASSYIRDYEQYF.

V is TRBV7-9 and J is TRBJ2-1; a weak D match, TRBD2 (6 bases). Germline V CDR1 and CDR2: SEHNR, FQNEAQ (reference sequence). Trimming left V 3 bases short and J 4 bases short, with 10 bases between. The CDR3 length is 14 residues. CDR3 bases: TGTGCCAGCAGCTTTAGCGGAGGGTACAATGAGCAGTTCTTC. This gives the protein CASSFSGGYNEQFF.

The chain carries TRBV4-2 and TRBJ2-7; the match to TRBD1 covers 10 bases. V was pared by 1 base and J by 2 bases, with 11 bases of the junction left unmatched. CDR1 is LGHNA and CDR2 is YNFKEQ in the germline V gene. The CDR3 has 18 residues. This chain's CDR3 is CASSQGYRGTGVTYEQYF. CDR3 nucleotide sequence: TGTGCCAGCAGCCAAGGATACCGAGGGACAGGGGTAACCTACGAGCAGTACTTC.

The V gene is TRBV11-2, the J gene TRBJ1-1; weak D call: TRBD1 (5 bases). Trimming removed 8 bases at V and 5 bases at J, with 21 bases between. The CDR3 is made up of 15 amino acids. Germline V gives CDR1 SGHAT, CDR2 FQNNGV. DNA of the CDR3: TGTGCCAGCGGGGATATGGGGCTGAGAGGAACTGAAGCTTTCTTT. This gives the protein CASGDMGLRGTEAFF.

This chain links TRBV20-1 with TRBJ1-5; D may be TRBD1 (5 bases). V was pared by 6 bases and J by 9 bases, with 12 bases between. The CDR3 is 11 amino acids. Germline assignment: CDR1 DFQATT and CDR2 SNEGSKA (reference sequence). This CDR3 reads CSATDGGPQHF. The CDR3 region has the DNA TGCAGTGCCACGGACGGGGGGCCCCAGCATTTT.

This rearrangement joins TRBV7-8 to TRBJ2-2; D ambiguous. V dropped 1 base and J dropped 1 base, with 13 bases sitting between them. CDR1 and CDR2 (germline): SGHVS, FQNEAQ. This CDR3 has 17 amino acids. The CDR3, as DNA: TGTGCCAGCAGCTTAGGGCGGTTGGCAGTGAACACCGGGGAGCTGTTTTTT. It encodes CASSLGRLAVNTGELFF. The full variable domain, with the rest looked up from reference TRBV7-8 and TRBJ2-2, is GAGVSQSPRYKVAKRGQDVALRCDPISGHVSLFWYQQALGQGPEFLTYFQNEAQLDKSGLPSDRFFAERPEGSVSTLKIQRTQQEDSAVYLCASSLGRLAVNTGELFFGEGSRLTVL.

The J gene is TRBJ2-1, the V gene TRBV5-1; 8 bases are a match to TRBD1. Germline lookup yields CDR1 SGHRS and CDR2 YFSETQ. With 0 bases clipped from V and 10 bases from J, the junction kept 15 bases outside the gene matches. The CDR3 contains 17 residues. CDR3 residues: CASSLVPDRGYFWEQFF. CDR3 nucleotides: TGCGCCAGCAGCTTGGTCCCCGACAGGGGTTACTTCTGGGAGCAGTTCTTC.

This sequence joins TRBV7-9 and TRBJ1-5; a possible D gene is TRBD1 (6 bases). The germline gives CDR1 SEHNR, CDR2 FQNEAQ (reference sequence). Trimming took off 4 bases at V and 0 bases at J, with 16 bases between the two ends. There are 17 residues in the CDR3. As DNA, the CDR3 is TGTGCCAGCAGCTCGTATAAGGGGGATTATAGCAATCAGCCCCAGCATTTT. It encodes CASSSYKGDYSNQPQHF.

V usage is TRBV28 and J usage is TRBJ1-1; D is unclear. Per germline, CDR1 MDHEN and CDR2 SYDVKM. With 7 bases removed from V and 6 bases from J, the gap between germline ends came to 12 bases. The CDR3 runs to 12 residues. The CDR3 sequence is CASTSGRAEAFF. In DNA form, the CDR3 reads TGTGCCAGCACTTCCGGGAGGGCTGAAGCTTTCTTT.

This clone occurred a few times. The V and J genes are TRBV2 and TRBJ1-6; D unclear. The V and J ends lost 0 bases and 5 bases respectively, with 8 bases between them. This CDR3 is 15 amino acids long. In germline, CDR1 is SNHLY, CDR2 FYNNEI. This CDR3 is CASSEARPNNSPLHF. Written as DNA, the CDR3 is TGTGCCAGCAGTGAAGCCAGGCCGAATAATTCACCCCTCCACTTT.

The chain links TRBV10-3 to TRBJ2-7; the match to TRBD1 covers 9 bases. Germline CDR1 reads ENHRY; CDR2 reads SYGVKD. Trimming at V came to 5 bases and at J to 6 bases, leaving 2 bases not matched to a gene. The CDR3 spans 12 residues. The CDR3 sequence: CAISTGGREQYF. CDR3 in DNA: TGTGCCATCAGTACAGGGGGCCGCGAGCAGTACTTC.

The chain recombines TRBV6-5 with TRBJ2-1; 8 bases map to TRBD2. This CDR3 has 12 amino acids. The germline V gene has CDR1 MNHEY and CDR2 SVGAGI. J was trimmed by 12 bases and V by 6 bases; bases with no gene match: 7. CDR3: CASRIQSGGQFF. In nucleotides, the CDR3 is TGTGCCAGCAGAATACAAAGCGGGGGGCAGTTCTTC.

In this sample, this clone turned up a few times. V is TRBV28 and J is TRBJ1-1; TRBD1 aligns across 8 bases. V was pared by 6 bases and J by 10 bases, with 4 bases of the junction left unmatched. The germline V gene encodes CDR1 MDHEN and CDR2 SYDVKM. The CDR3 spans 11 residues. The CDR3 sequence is CASSGQGVAFF. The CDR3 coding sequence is TGTGCCAGCAGCGGACAGGGTGTAGCTTTCTTT.